These 10 T cell receptor beta chains share one sample of origin, sequenced in a study of blood T cell repertoires in COVID-19. Data came from immunoSEQ multiplex PCR; TCRdb stores just in-frame clones and leaves some out. The sample includes tens of thousands of clones, roughly 79% of them seen just once. Sequences were obtained from peripheral blood. These TCRs come from a man in his fifties or sixties with acute or convalescent COVID-19.

The rearrangement joins TRBV27 to TRBJ1-1; D is ambiguous. Per germline, CDR1 MNHEY and CDR2 SMNVEV (reference sequence). The CDR3 is 14 residues long. The ends were cut back, 5 bases at V and 0 bases at J, with 10 bases in the middle. The CDR3 coding sequence is TGTGCCAGCAGTCGATTGCAGTTGAACACTGAAGCTTTCTTT. Translating it yields CASSRLQLNTEAFF.

The chain links TRBV7-9 to TRBJ2-7, with 9 bases that match TRBD1. The ends lost 5 bases at V and 2 bases at J; junction bases unmatched: 7. The CDR3 sequence is 15 residues long. Germline V CDR1 and CDR2: SEHNR, FQNEAQ (reference sequence). DNA for the CDR3: TGTGCCAGCAGCCTGGGGGGACAGGGAGCCTACGAGCAGTACTTC. Protein: CASSLGGQGAYEQYF.

The chain is built from TRBV5-1 and TRBJ2-7; 8 nucleotides line up with TRBD2. The CDR3 loop spans 15 amino acids. Germline CDR1 reads SGHRS; CDR2 reads YFSETQ. J gave up 2 bases and V 6 bases, and 10 bases lay outside the gene matches. CDR3 sequence: CASTLSGGPTYEQYF. The CDR3, as DNA: TGCGCCAGCACGTTGAGCGGGGGACCCACCTACGAGCAGTACTTC.

V and J are TRBV10-3 and TRBJ1-1; D not resolved. This CDR3 contains 16 residues. Trimming removed 0 bases at V and 6 bases at J, with 17 bases between. The V gene's germline CDR1 is ENHRY and CDR2 SYGVKD. The CDR3 DNA reads as TGTGCCATCAGTGAGTCAACCCGGTCCGGGAGGGCTGAAGCTTTCTTT. As protein: CAISESTRSGRAEAFF.

The rearrangement uses TRBV14 and TRBJ2-1, with 8 bases aligning to TRBD2. CDR1 SGHDN and CDR2 FVKESK come from the germline V gene. The CDR3 extends over 15 amino acids. Trimming cost V 4 bases and J 3 bases; bases outside gene matches: 5. As DNA, the CDR3 is TGTGCCAGCAGCCTAGGACTAGCCATCTACAATGAGCAGTTCTTC. Its translation is CASSLGLAIYNEQFF.

The rearrangement links TRBV18 to TRBJ1-6; D unclear. V shed 6 bases and J shed 6 bases, with 9 bases lying between them. Germline V CDR1 and CDR2: KGHSH, LQKENI. The CDR3 contains 13 residues. In DNA form, the CDR3 reads TGTGCCAGCTCTGAGGGAAGTAATTCACCCCTCCACTTT. This encodes CASSEGSNSPLHF.

The chain recombines TRBV9 with TRBJ1-5; 9 nucleotides match TRBD1. The germline V gene encodes CDR1 SGDLS and CDR2 YYNGEE. The CDR3 contains 16 residues. V shed 3 bases and J 1 base; nucleotides not matched to a gene: 5. CDR3 DNA sequence: TGTGCCAGCAGCGAGGGACAGGGAAGGAGCAATCAGCCCCAGCATTTT. Translated, it gives CASSEGQGRSNQPQHF.

This clone has only a few counts. The J gene is TRBJ2-5, the V gene TRBV10-3; weak D call: TRBD1 (6 bases). The germline CDR1 and CDR2 sequences are ENHRY and SYGVKD. This CDR3 contains 17 residues. V was clipped by 6 bases and J by 2 bases, with 22 bases between them. DNA of the CDR3: TGTGCCATCAGAGACGGACAGCTAACCGCCTCTCAAGAGACCCAGTACTTC. It yields the protein CAIRDGQLTASQETQYF.

The chain joins TRBV29-1 to TRBJ2-2; D is possibly TRBD1 (6 bases). Trimming stripped 6 bases from V and 6 bases from J, with 17 bases between. Germline CDR1 SQVTM, CDR2 ANQGSEA. The CDR3 runs to 14 residues. The CDR3 is CSVPREQGAGELFF. CDR3 bases: TGCAGCGTCCCAAGGGAACAGGGAGCCGGGGAGCTGTTTTTT.

The chain carries TRBV18 and TRBJ2-5; tentatively, D is TRBD2 (5 bases). This CDR3 has 14 amino acids. Germline CDR1 reads KGHSH; CDR2 reads LQKENI. V was cut by 3 bases and J by 5 bases, with 13 bases left in between. CDR3 sequence reads: CASSPRAVVETQYF. In DNA, the CDR3 is TGTGCCAGCTCACCGAGGGCGGTGGTGGAGACCCAGTACTTC.